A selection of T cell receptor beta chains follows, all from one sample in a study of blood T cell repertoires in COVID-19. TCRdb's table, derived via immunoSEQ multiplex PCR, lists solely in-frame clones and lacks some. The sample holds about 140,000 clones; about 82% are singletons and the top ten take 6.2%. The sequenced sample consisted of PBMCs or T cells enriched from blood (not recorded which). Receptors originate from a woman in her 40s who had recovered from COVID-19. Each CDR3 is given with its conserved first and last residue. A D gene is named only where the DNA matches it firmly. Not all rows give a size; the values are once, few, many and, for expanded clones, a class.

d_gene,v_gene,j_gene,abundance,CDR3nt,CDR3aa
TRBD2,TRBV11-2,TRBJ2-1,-,TGTGCCAGCAGTTCTATTACCGGGACTAGCGCCTACAATGAGCAGTTCTTC,CASSSITGTSAYNEQFF
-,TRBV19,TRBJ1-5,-,TGTGCCAGTAGTAGACCGGGTCAATGGAATCAGCCCCAGCATTTT,CASSRPGQWNQPQHF
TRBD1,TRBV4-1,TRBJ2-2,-,TGCGCCAGCAGCCAACCACAGGGGCATAGAACCGGGGAGCTGTTTTTT,CASSQPQGHRTGELFF
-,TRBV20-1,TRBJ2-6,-,TGCAGTGCTAGTCGTGCTGGGGCCAACGTCCTGACTTTC,CSASRAGANVLTF
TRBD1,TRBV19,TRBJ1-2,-,TGTGCCAGTAGTATAGTCCCCGGGTCGGACAGGAGGGGCTACACCTTC,CASSIVPGSDRRGYTF
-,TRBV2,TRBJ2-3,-,TGTGCCAGCAGTGAAAACAGTCCAGATACGCAGTATTTT,CASSENSPDTQYF
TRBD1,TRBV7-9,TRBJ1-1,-,TGTGCCAGCAGCACGACAGGGGACAGCCCTGAAGCTTTCTTT,CASSTTGDSPEAFF
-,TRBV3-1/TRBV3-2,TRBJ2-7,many,TGTGCCAGCAGCCAAGATGGGGCCCCTACGATCGAGCAGTACTTC,CASSQDGAPTIEQYF
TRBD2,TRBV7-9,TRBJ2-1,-,TGTGCCAGCAGCTTGTGGGGGGGCTACAATGAGCAGTTCTTC,CASSLWGGYNEQFF
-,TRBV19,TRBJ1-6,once,TGTGCCAGTAGTCCCCTGGATTCCCAACTAACTTCACCCCTCCACTTT,CASSPLDSQLTSPLHF
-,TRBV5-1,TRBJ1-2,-,TGCGCCAGCAGCGTGGGAAGGGGGACGAGTGGCTACACCTTC,CASSVGRGTSGYTF
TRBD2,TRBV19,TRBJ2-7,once,TGTGCCAGTAGTATACTTAGCGGGAGTGGCTACGAGCAGTACTTC,CASSILSGSGYEQYF
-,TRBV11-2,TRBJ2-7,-,TGTGCCACCCGACACCTCCTGACCTACGAGCAGTACTTC,CATRHLLTYEQYF
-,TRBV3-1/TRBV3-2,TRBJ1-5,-,TGTGCCAGCAGCGTTGGAGATAATCAGCCCCAGCATTTT,CASSVGDNQPQHF
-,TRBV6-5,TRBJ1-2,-,TGTGCCAGCAGTCCCCAGCGGGGTTATGGCTACACCTTC,CASSPQRGYGYTF
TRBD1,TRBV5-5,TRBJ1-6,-,TGTGCCAGCAGCCCGACGGCGGACAGGGGGCGGTTGGAATTACCCCTCCACTTT,CASSPTADRGRLELPLHF
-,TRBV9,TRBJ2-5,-,TGTGCCAGCAGCGAAGAGGGTGAAGAGACCCAGTACTTC,CASSEEGEETQYF
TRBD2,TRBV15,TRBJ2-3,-,TGTGCCACCAGCAGAGTCGGGGGGGCGGCAGATACGCAGTATTTT,CATSRVGGAADTQYF
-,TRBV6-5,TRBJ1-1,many,TGTGCCAGCAGTTACCCACAGGGTCGGGCTTTCTTT,CASSYPQGRAFF
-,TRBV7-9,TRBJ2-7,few,TGTGCCAGCAGCCGCTCCTACGAGCAGTACTTC,CASSRSYEQYF
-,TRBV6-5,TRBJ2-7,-,TGTGCCAGCAGTTACTCAGGGGTCAGCTCCTACGAGCAGTACTTC,CASSYSGVSSYEQYF
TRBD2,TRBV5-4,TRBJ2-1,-,TGTGCCAGCAGCTTGGCTAGCGGGGGTGTGGATGAGCAGTTCTTC,CASSLASGGVDEQFF
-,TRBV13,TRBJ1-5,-,TGTGCCAGCAGCTTAGGTGGAGGAGCGGAGCCCCAGCATTTT,CASSLGGGAEPQHF
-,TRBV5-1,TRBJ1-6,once,TGCGCCAGCGCCGGAGGGGCTGGGGGTAATTCACCCCTCCACTTT,CASAGGAGGNSPLHF
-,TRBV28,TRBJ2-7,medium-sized,TGTGCCAGCAGTTTCTTAGTAGGGGTAGAGCAGTACTTC,CASSFLVGVEQYF
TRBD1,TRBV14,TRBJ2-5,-,TGTGCCAGCAGCCTAGGACAGGGATTCGAGACCCAGTACTTC,CASSLGQGFETQYF
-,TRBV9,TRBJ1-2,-,TGTGCCAGCAGCTCTCCCACTCCAAACTATGGCTACACCTTC,CASSSPTPNYGYTF
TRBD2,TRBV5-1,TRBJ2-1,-,TGCGCCAGCAGCTCCGGGACTACTTATTACAATGAGCAGTTCTTC,CASSSGTTYYNEQFF
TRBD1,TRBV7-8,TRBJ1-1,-,TGTGCCAGCAGCTTAGAGGGTTGGACAGGTGGGACTGAAGCTTTCTTT,CASSLEGWTGGTEAFF
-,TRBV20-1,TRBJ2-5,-,TGCAGTGCTGGGGCGGCAAAGACCCAGTACTTC,CSAGAAKTQYF
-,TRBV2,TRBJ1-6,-,TGTGCCAGCAAGGCGGGGGGAAGCTCCTATAATTCACCCCTCCACTTT,CASKAGGSSYNSPLHF
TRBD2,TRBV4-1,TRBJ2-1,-,TGCGCCAGCAGCCAAGGCTCGGGACTAGCGGCTAATGAGCAGTTCTTC,CASSQGSGLAANEQFF
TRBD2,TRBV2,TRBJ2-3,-,TGTGCCAGCAGTGCCTATAGCGGGACTAGCACAGATACGCAGTATTTT,CASSAYSGTSTDTQYF
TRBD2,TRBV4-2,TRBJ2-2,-,TGTGCCAGCAGCCAAGTTGGGCTAGCGGGGGCCGGCGGGGAGCTGTTTTTT,CASSQVGLAGAGGELFF
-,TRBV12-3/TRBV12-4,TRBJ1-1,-,TGTGCCAGCAGTTTAGGGTTACAGGGAAGGGCTTTCTTT,CASSLGLQGRAFF
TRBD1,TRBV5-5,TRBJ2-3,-,TGTGCCAGCAGCTTGGGACAGGGGAGCACAGATACGCAGTATTTT,CASSLGQGSTDTQYF